This is a list of T cell receptor beta chains from one sample in a study of shared T cell receptors in the human thymus. Measured with immunoSEQ multiplex PCR; TCRdb has only the in-frame clones, and not every one. The sample contains more than 550,000 clones, roughly 88% of which appear only once. Separately, the same data were catalogued under a study of human thymus T cells.

Source material: thymocytes. The receptors originated from a girl in the first two years of life with a congenital heart defect. Each CDR3 is given with its conserved first and last residue. Fields, in order: V gene, D gene, clone size, J gene, CDR3 DNA, CDR3 protein. The D gene is left open where the match is weak. Size tells how often a clone was seen (once, few, many) or the class of an expanded clone, and some rows leave it out.

V: TRBV6-1
D: TRBD2
size: NA
J: TRBJ2-7
DNA: TGTGCCAGCAGTGCCCCGGCTAGCGGGGGATCCTACGAGCAGTACTTC
CDR3: CASSAPASGGSYEQYF

V: TRBV2
D: NA
size: NA
J: TRBJ2-2
DNA: TGTGCCAGCAGGGCAGAAAACACCGGGGAGCTGTTTTTT
CDR3: CASRAENTGELFF

V: TRBV14
D: NA
size: NA
J: TRBJ1-5
DNA: TGTGCCAGCAGCGCGCGGGGGAGCAATCAGCCCCAGCATTTT
CDR3: CASSARGSNQPQHF

V: TRBV4-3
D: NA
size: NA
J: TRBJ2-3
DNA: TGCGCCAGCAGCCAAGTGGACACGGATACGCAGTATTTT
CDR3: CASSQVDTDTQYF

V: TRBV18
D: TRBD1
size: NA
J: TRBJ1-1
DNA: TGTGCCAGCTCACCACAAGGACAGGGGGCTAGGGGCACTGAAGCTTTCTTT
CDR3: CASSPQGQGARGTEAFF

V: TRBV5-6
D: NA
size: NA
J: TRBJ1-4
DNA: TGTGCCAGCAGCCACTGGTTGTCTCTAAATGAAAAACTGTTTTTT
CDR3: CASSHWLSLNEKLFF

V: TRBV4-3
D: NA
size: NA
J: TRBJ2-1
DNA: TGCGCCAGCAGCCAGTCCATGCGGGCGACCTTTAATGAGCAGTTCTTC
CDR3: CASSQSMRATFNEQFF

V: TRBV7-2
D: NA
size: NA
J: TRBJ1-4
DNA: TGTGCCAGCAGCCACCCTCCAGGCGTGGCGTATGCAACTAATGAAAAACTGTTTTTT
CDR3: CASSHPPGVAYATNEKLFF

V: TRBV5-1
D: NA
size: NA
J: TRBJ1-2
DNA: TGCGCCAGCAGCTTGGGATCGCAGGGTCCGCAAACCTATGGCTACACCTTC
CDR3: CASSLGSQGPQTYGYTF

V: TRBV4-3
D: NA
size: once
J: TRBJ1-3
DNA: TGCGCCAGCAGCCAAGGGACTTACTGCGGAAACACCATATATTTT
CDR3: CASSQGTYCGNTIYF

V: TRBV12-5
D: NA
size: NA
J: TRBJ1-2
DNA: TGTGCTAGTGGTTCCCCTAGACAGATTCCCTATGGCTACACCTTC
CDR3: CASGSPRQIPYGYTF

V: TRBV5-1
D: TRBD2
size: NA
J: TRBJ2-7
DNA: TGCGCCAGCAGCGGGGGGACTAGCGGGGGGATCTACGAGCAGTACTTC
CDR3: CASSGGTSGGIYEQYF

V: TRBV6-5
D: NA
size: few
J: TRBJ2-3
DNA: TGTGCCAGCAGTTACTCGGACAGACCAACCACAGATACGCAGTATTTT
CDR3: CASSYSDRPTTDTQYF

V: TRBV12-5
D: NA
size: NA
J: TRBJ1-3
DNA: TGTGCTAGTGGTTTGGTACGGGACACACCGCTGCCCAACACCATATATTTT
CDR3: CASGLVRDTPLPNTIYF

V: TRBV5-1
D: TRBD2
size: NA
J: TRBJ2-6
DNA: TGCGCCAGCAGACCCGACGCCGAGGGCAGCGGGGCCTCTGGGGCCAACGTCCTGACTTTC
CDR3: CASRPDAEGSGASGANVLTF

V: TRBV28
D: NA
size: NA
J: TRBJ2-1
DNA: TGTGCCAGCAGTCCCCAGGACAATGAGCAGTTCTTC
CDR3: CASSPQDNEQFF

V: TRBV12-5
D: TRBD1
size: NA
J: TRBJ1-2
DNA: TGTGCTAGTGGTTTGGTCCAAGACAGGGGGCTGAATGGCTACACCTTC
CDR3: CASGLVQDRGLNGYTF

V: TRBV21-1
D: NA
size: NA
J: TRBJ1-6
DNA: TGTGCCAGCAGCTCCGCCCGACAGGGTTCCTATAATTCACCCCTCCACTTT
CDR3: CASSSARQGSYNSPLHF

V: TRBV7-2
D: TRBD2
size: NA
J: TRBJ2-3
DNA: TGTGCCAGCAGTCGTCTCTTTAGCGGGGGAGGCACAGATACGCAGTATTTT
CDR3: CASSRLFSGGGTDTQYF

V: TRBV28
D: NA
size: NA
J: TRBJ2-7
DNA: TGTGCCAGCAGTTGGGAGACACCCTACGAGCAGTACTTC
CDR3: CASSWETPYEQYF

V: TRBV29-1
D: TRBD1
size: NA
J: TRBJ1-2
DNA: TGCAGCGTTGAGGGACAGGAGGACTATGGCTACACCTTC
CDR3: CSVEGQEDYGYTF

V: TRBV2
D: NA
size: NA
J: TRBJ2-5
DNA: TGTGCCAGCAGTGATTTAACCAGCGGGCAAGAGACCCAGTACTTC
CDR3: CASSDLTSGQETQYF

V: TRBV5-1
D: TRBD1
size: NA
J: TRBJ2-7
DNA: TGCGCCAGCAGCTCGGGACAGTCCTACGAGCAGTACTTC
CDR3: CASSSGQSYEQYF

V: TRBV15
D: TRBD1
size: NA
J: TRBJ1-5
DNA: TGTGCCACCAGCAGAGATCGGGACAGGGGTAGCAATCAGCCCCAGCATTTT
CDR3: CATSRDRDRGSNQPQHF

V: TRBV11-2
D: TRBD1
size: NA
J: TRBJ1-6
DNA: TGTGCCAGCAGCTTAGTTTCCCTAGGACAGGGTATCCATAATTCACCCCTCCACTTT
CDR3: CASSLVSLGQGIHNSPLHF

V: TRBV9
D: TRBD1
size: NA
J: TRBJ1-6
DNA: TGTGCCAGCAGCGTAGAACAGGGGTACAATTCACCCCTCCACTTT
CDR3: CASSVEQGYNSPLHF

V: TRBV20-1
D: NA
size: once
J: TRBJ2-3
DNA: TGCAGTGTTGTGAAGGGGGATACGCAGTATTTT
CDR3: CSVVKGDTQYF

V: TRBV2
D: TRBD1
size: NA
J: TRBJ1-6
DNA: TGTGCCAGCAGTGGACAGGGATCCTATAATTCCCCCCTCCACTTT
CDR3: CASSGQGSYNSPLHF

V: TRBV7-2
D: NA
size: NA
J: TRBJ2-5
DNA: TGTGCCAGCAGCTTAGCTCTCGGGATGGGAGAGACCCAGTACTTC
CDR3: CASSLALGMGETQYF

V: TRBV5-1
D: NA
size: few
J: TRBJ1-1
DNA: TGCGCCAGCAGCTTGGGGGACATTTACACTGAAGCTTTCTTT
CDR3: CASSLGDIYTEAFF

V: TRBV11-2
D: TRBD1
size: NA
J: TRBJ2-7
DNA: TGTGCCAGCAGCCGCGGACAGGCTCACCCTTACGAGCAGTACTTC
CDR3: CASSRGQAHPYEQYF

V: TRBV6-5
D: NA
size: NA
J: TRBJ2-5
DNA: TGTGCCAGCAGTTACTCCTCGGGACAAGAGACCCAGTACTTC
CDR3: CASSYSSGQETQYF

V: TRBV5-5
D: NA
size: NA
J: TRBJ2-7
DNA: TGTGCCAGCAGCTTGGTTGAGCCGGGAGCGGTTATCTACGAGCAGTACTTC
CDR3: CASSLVEPGAVIYEQYF

V: TRBV2
D: NA
size: once
J: TRBJ2-5
DNA: TGTGCCAGCAGTGAAGCAGCGGAACAAGAGACCCAGTACTTC
CDR3: CASSEAAEQETQYF

V: TRBV27
D: NA
size: NA
J: TRBJ1-6
DNA: TGTGCCAGCACCCAGTATAATTCACCCCTCCACTTT
CDR3: CASTQYNSPLHF

V: TRBV9
D: NA
size: NA
J: TRBJ1-5
DNA: TGTGCCAGCAGCGTATCATCGAGGCAGCCCCAGCATTTT
CDR3: CASSVSSRQPQHF

V: TRBV9
D: TRBD2
size: NA
J: TRBJ2-1
DNA: TGTGCCAGCAGCGCCCCTAGCGGGGGACGGAATGAGCAGTTCTTC
CDR3: CASSAPSGGRNEQFF

V: TRBV4-3
D: TRBD2
size: NA
J: TRBJ2-7
DNA: TGCGCCAGCAGCCAATTAGCGGGTTCCTACGAGCAGTACTTC
CDR3: CASSQLAGSYEQYF